The next 2 T cell receptor beta chains were all read from a single sample in a study of OX40 agonist ivuxolimab in advanced cancers. This table comes from immunoSEQ multiplex PCR, and its TCRdb copy is limited to in-frame clones, with some not included. The sample includes 50,000 or so clones, 84% of them seen just once. Sequencing was performed on CD4+ or CD8+ T cells sorted from blood, taken in a trial of the OX40 agonist ivuxolimab. Receptor source: an adult with an advanced solid tumor such as melanoma, head and neck, liver or kidney cancer.

The rearrangement joins TRBV5-4 to TRBJ1-1, with D possibly TRBD1 on 5 matching bases. Trimming took off 4 bases at V and 2 bases at J, with 12 bases between the two ends. Germline V gene sequence: CDR1 SGHNT, CDR2 YYREEE (reference sequence). The CDR3 covers 14 residues. CDR3 in amino acids: CASSTDSPNTEAFF. In DNA, the CDR3 is TGTGCCAGCAGCACCGACAGCCCTAACACTGAAGCTTTCTTT.

The chain has TRBV29-1 and TRBJ2-7, with 10 bases identical to TRBD2. Looked up from germline, CDR1 is SQVTM and CDR2 is ANQGSEA. The CDR3 covers 15 residues. After removal of 3 bases from V and 3 bases from J, the junction contained 8 bases not matched to a gene. CDR3 in DNA: TGCAGCGTTGATGGGGTAGCGGGAGGTGACTACGAGCAGTACTTC. The encoded protein is CSVDGVAGGDYEQYF.